This T cell receptor (beta chain) was sequenced in a study of cytomegalovirus exposure and HLA in healthy donors. Study findings and constraints: It was confirmed in vitro that three of the CMV-associated chains were specific for CMV antigens. With later analysis, a missense DCLRE1C variant became linked to TCR beta V- and J-gene trimming. Sequencing had likely introduced a cluster of highly shared sequence variants as an artifact.

This CDR3 spans 15 amino acids. V was pared by 3 bases and J by 3 bases, with 15 bases between. Germline lookup yields CDR1 SGDLS and CDR2 YYNGEE. A word on this clone: Its antigen is unidentified.

PCR used 60 Vbeta primers and 13 Jbeta primers. Profiling relied on immunoSEQ multiplex PCR, and the TCRdb table lists in-frame clones only, not all of them. This sample has 55,000 to 75,000 clones, with about 67% found just once. The clonotype originates from a human donor in good health. What was sequenced was PBMCs. The chain has TRBV9 and TRBJ2-5, with D perhaps matching TRBD2 (6 bases). This chain's CDR3 is CASSGQRGLEETQYF. Written as DNA, the CDR3 is TGTGCCAGCAGCGGCCAACGGGGACTGGAAGAGACCCAGTACTTC.